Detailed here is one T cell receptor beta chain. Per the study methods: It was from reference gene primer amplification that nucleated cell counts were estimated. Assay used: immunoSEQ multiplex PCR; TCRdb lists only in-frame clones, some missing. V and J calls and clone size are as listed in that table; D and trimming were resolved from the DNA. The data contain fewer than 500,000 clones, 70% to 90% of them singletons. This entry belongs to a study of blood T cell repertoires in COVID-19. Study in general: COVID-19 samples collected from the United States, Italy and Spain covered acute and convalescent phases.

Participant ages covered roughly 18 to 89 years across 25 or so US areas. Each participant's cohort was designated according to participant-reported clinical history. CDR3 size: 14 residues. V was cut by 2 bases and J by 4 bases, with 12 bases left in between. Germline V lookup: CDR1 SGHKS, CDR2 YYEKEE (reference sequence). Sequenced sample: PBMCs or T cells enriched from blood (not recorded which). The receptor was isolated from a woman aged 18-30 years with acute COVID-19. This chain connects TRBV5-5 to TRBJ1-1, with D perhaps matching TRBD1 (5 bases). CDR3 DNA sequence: TGTGCCAGCAGCTTCGCGGGGCAGGGCACTGAAGCTTTCTTT. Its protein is CASSFAGQGTEAFF.